This T cell receptor beta chain comes out of a study of glioma-infiltrating T cells. Germline V lookup: CDR1 LNHDA, CDR2 SQIVND (reference sequence). V dropped 10 bases and J dropped 3; count of bases not matched to a gene: 5. The CDR3 runs to 14 residues. The iRepertoire nested amplicon-rescue multiplex PCR amplified TCR alpha and beta CDR3s from RNA. One entry per CDR3 protein, called by TCRdb with MiXCR from the multiplex PCR reads. In the table there are fewer than 200,000 distinct CDR3 sequences, approximately 40% of which are singletons. The source is a human donor with low-grade glioma or glioblastoma, undergoing nonglioma brain surgery, or in good health (not recorded which). The rearrangement links TRBV19 to TRBJ2-2; TRBD1 matches 10 bases. Sequencing input: glioma tissue, nonneoplastic brain tissue, or PBMCs (not recorded which). The chain's CDR3 is CATRDRGDTGELFF. The DNA for the CDR3 is TGTGCCACTCGGGACAGGGGTGACACCGGGGAGCTGTTTTTT. Looking up the rest from reference TRBV19 and TRBJ2-2 gives the full variable domain: DGGITQSPKYLFRKEGQNVTLSCEQNLNHDAMYWYRQDPGQGLRLIYYSQIVNDFQKGDIAEGYSVSREKKESFPLTVTSAQKNPTAFYLCATRDRGDTGELFFGEGSRLTVL.